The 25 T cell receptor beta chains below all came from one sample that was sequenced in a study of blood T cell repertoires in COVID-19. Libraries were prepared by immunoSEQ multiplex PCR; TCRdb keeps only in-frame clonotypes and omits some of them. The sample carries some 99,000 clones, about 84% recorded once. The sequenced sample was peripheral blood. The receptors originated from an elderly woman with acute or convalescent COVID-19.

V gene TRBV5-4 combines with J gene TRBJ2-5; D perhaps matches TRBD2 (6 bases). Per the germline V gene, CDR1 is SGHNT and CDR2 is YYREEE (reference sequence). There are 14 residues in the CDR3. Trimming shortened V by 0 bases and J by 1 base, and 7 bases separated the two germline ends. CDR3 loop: CASSLGGVQETQYF. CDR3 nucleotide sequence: TGTGCCAGCAGCTTGGGGGGGGTCCAAGAGACCCAGTACTTC.

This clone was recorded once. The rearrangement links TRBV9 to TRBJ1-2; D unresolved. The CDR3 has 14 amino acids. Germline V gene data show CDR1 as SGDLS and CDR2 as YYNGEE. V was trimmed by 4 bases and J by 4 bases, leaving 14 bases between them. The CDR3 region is CASSPRAAGYGYTF. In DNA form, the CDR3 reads TGTGCCAGCAGCCCCCGAGCAGCGGGCTATGGCTACACCTTC.

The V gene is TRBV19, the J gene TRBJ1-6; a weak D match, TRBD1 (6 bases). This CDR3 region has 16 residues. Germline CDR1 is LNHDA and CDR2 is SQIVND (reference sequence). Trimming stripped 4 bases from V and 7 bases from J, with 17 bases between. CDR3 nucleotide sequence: TGTGCCAGTAGTAAGGGGGTCGGCTCGGGGAATTCACCCCTCCACTTT. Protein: CASSKGVGSGNSPLHF.

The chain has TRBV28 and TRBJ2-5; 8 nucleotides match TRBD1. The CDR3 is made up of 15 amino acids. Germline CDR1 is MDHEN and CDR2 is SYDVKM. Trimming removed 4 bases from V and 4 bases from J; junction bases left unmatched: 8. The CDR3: CASSSGTGARETQYF. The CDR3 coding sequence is TGTGCCAGCAGTTCCGGGACAGGAGCTAGAGAGACCCAGTACTTC.

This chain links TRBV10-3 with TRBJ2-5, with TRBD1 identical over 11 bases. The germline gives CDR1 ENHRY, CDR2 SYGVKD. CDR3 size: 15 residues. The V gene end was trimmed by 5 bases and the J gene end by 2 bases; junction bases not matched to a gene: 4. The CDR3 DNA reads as TGTGCCATCAGTTGGGACAGGGGGTCTCAAGAGACCCAGTACTTC. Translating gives CAISWDRGSQETQYF.

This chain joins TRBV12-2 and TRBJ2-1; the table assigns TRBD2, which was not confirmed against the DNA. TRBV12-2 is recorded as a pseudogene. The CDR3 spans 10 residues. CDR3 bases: TGTGCAAGTCCCCTTGATGAGCAGTTCTTC. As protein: CASPLDEQFF.

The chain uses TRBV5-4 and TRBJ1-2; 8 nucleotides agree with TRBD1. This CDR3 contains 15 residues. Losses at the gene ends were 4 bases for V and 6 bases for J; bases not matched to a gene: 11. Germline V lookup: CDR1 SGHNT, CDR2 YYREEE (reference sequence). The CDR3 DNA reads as TGTGCCAGCAGCCGGAAGGACAGGGAAGCGGATGGCTACACCTTC. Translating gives CASSRKDREADGYTF.

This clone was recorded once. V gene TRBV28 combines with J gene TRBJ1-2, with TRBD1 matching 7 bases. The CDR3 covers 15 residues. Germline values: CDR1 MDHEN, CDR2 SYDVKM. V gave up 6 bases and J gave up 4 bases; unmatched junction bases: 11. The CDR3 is CASSSPWTGLYGYTF. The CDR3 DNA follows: TGTGCCAGCAGCTCTCCTTGGACAGGTCTCTATGGCTACACCTTC.

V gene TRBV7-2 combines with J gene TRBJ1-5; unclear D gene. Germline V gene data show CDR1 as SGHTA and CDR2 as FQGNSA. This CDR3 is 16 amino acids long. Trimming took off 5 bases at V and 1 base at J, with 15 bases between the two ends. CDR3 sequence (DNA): TGTGCCAGCAGCCCCGCTGGCGGGTTGAGCAATCAGCCCCAGCATTTT. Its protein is CASSPAGGLSNQPQHF.

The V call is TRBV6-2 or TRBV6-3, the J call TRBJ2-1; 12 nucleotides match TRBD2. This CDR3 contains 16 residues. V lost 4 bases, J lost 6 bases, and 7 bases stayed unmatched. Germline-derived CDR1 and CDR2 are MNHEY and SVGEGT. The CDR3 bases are TGTGCCAGCAGTTCCGAGCCGGGACTAGCGGGCAATGAGCAGTTCTTC. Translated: CASSSEPGLAGNEQFF.

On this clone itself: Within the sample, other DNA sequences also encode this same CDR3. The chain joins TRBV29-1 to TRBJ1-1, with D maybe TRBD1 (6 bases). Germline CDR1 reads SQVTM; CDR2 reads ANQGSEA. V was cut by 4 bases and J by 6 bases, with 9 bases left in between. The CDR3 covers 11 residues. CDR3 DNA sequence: TGCAGCGTTGCCAGGGGTTCTGAAGCTTTCTTT. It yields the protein CSVARGSEAFF.

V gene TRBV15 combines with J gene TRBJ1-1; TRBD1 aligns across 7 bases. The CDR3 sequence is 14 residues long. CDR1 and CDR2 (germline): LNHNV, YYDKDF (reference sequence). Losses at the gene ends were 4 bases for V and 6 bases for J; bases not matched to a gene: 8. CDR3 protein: CATSTGNRGSEAFF. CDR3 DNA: TGTGCCACCAGCACCGGTAACAGGGGCTCTGAAGCTTTCTTT.

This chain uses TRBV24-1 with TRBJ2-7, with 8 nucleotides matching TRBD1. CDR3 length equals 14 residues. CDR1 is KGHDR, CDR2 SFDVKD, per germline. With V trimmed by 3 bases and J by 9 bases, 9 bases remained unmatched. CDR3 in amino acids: CATSDPGQGERQYF. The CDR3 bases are TGTGCCACCAGTGATCCTGGACAGGGCGAGAGGCAGTACTTC.

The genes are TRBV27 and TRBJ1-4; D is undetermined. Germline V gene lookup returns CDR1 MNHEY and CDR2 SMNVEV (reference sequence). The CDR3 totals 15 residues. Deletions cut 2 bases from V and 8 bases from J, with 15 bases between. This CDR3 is CASSLRGPFGEKLFF. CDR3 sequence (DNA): TGTGCCAGCAGTTTAAGAGGCCCCTTTGGCGAAAAACTGTTTTTT. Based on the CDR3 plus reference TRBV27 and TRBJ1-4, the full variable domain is EAQVTQNPRYLITVTGKKLTVTCSQNMNHEYMSWYRQDPGLGLRQIYYSMNVEVTDKGDVPEGYKVSRKEKRNFPLILESPSPNQTSLYFCASSLRGPFGEKLFFGSGTQLSVL.

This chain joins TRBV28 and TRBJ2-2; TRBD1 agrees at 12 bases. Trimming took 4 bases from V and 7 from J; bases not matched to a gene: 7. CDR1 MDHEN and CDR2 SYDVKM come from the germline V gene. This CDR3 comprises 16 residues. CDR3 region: CASSSPGQGAIGELFF. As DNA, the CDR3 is TGTGCCAGCAGTTCGCCGGGACAGGGGGCGATCGGGGAGCTGTTTTTT.

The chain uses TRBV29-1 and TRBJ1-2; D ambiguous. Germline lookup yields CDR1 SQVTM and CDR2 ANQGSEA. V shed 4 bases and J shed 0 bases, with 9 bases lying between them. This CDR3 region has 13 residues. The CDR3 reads CSVGDGANYGYTF. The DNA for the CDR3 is TGCAGCGTTGGCGACGGAGCTAACTATGGCTACACCTTC.

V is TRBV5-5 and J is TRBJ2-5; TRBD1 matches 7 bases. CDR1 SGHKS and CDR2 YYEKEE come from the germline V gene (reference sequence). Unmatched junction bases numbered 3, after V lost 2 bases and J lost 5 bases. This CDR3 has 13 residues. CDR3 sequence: CASSLSQGETQYF. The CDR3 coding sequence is TGTGCCAGCAGCTTATCACAGGGGGAGACCCAGTACTTC.

In DNA, the CDR3 is TGTGCCAGCAGTCTAGGCGGGGGAGGCTTTTATTCACCCCTCCACTTT. This sequence encodes CASSLGGGGFYSPLHF. The chain couples TRBV7-2 to TRBJ1-6; perhaps TRBD1 as D (5 bases). V was shortened by 6 bases and J by 8 bases, with 20 bases between the two germline ends. Looked up from germline, CDR1 is SGHTA and CDR2 is FQGNSA. The CDR3 covers 16 residues. The variable domain in full, completed from reference TRBV7-2 and TRBJ1-6, reads GAGVSQSPSNKVTEKGKDVELRCDPISGHTALYWYRQSLGQGLEFLIYFQGNSAPDKSGLPSDRFSAERTGGSVSTLTIQRTQQEDSAVYLCASSLGGGGFYSPLHFGNGTRLTVT.

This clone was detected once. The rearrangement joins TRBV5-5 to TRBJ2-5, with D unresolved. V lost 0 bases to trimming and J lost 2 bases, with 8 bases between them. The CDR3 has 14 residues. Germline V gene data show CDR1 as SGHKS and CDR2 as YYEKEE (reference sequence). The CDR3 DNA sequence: TGTGCCAGCAGCTTGGGAGGAGCACAAGAGACCCAGTACTTC. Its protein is CASSLGGAQETQYF.

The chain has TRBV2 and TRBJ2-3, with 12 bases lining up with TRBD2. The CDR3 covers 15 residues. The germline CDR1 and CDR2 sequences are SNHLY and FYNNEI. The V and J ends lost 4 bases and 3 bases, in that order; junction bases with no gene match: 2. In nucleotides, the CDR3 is TGTGCCAGCAGTGTGCTAGCGGGGGGGACAGATACGCAGTATTTT. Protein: CASSVLAGGTDTQYF.

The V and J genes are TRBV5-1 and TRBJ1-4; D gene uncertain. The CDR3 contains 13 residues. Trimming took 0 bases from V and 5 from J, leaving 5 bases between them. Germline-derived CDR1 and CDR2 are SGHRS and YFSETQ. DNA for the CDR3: TGCGCCAGCAGCTTGGAGCGGAATGAAAAACTGTTTTTT. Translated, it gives CASSLERNEKLFF.

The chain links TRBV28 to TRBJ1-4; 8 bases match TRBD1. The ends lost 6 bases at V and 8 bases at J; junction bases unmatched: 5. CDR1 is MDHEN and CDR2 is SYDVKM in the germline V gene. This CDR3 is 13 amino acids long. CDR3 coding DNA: TGTGCCAGCAGCCGACAGGGGCGAGAAAAACTGTTTTTT. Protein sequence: CASSRQGREKLFF. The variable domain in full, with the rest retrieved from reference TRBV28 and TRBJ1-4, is DVKVTQSSRYLVKRTGEKVFLECVQDMDHENMFWYRQDPGLGLRLIYFSYDVKMKEKGDIPEGYSVSREKKERFSLILESASTNQTSMYLCASSRQGREKLFFGSGTQLSVL.

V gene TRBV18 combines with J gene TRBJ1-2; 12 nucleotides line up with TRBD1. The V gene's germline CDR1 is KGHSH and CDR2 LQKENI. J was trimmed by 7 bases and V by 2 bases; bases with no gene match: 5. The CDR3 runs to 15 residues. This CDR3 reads CASSPEGQGARGYTF. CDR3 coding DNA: TGTGCCAGCTCACCAGAGGGACAGGGGGCTCGTGGCTACACCTTC.

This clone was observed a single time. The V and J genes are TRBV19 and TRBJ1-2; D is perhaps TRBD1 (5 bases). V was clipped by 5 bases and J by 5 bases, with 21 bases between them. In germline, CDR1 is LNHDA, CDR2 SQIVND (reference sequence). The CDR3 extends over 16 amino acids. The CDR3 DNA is TGTGCCAGTAGTTTAGTGGCGACAGTACCAGGATATGGCTACACCTTC. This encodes CASSLVATVPGYGYTF.

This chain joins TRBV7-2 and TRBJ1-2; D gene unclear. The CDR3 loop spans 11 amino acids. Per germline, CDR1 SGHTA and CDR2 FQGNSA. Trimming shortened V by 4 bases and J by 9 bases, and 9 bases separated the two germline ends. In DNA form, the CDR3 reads TGTGCCAGCAGCTCCGGGAGTAGCTACACCTTC. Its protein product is CASSSGSSYTF.